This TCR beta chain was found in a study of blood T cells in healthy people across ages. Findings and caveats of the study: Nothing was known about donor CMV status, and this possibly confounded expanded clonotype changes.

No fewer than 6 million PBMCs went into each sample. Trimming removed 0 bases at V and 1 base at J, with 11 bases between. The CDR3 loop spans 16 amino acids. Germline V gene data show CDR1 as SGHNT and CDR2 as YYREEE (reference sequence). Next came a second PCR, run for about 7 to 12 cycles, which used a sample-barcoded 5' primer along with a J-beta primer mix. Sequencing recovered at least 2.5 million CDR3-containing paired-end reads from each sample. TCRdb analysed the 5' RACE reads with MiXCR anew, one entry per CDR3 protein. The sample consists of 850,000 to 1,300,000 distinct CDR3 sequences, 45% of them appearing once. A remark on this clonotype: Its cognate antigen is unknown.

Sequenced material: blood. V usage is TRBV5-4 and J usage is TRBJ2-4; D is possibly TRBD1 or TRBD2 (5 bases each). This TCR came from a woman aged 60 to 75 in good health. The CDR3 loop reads CASSLGGKEAKNIQYF. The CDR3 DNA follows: TGTGCCAGCAGCTTGGGGGGGAAGGAGGCCAAAAACATTCAGTACTTC. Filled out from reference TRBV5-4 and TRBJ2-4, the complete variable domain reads ETGVTQSPTHLIKTRGQQVTLRCSSQSGHNTVSWYQQALGQGPQFIFQYYREEENGRGNFPPRFSGLQFPNYSSELNVNALELDDSALYLCASSLGGKEAKNIQYFGAGTRLSVL.